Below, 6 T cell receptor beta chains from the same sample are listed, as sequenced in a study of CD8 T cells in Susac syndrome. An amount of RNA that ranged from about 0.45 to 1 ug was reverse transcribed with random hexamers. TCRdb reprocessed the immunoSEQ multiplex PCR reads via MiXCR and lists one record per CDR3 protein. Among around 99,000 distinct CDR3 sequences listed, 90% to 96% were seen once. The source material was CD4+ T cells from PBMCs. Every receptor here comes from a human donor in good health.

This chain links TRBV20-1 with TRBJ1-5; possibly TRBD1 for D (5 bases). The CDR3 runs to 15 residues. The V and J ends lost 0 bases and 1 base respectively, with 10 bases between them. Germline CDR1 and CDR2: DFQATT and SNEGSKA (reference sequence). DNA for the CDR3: TGCAGTGCTAGAGAAAGGGGTCGGAGCAATCAGCCCCAGCATTTT. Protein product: CSARERGRSNQPQHF.

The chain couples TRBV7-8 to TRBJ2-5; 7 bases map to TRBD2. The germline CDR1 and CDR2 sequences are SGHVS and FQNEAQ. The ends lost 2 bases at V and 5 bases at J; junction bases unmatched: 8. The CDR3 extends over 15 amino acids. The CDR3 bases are TGTGCCAGCAGCTTACGGCGGGAGCTTCGGGAGACCCAGTACTTC. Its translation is CASSLRRELRETQYF.

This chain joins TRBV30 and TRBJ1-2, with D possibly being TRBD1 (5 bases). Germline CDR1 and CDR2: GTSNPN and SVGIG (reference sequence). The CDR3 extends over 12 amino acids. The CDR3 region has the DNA TGTGCTTACACCGCGGGGGGCTATGGCTACACCTTC. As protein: CAYTAGGYGYTF. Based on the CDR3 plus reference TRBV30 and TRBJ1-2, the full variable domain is SQTIHQWPATLVQPVGSPLSLECTVEGTSNPNLYWYRQAAGRGLQLLFYSVGIGQISSEVPQNLSASRPQDRQFILSSKKLLLSDSGFYLCAYTAGGYGYTFGSGTRLTVV.

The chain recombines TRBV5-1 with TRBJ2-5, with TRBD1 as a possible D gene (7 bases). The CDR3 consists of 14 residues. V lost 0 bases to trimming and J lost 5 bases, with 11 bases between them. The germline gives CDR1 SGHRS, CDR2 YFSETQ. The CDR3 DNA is TGCGCCAGCAGCTTGGAGGCAGGGGGGGAGACCCAGTACTTC. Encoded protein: CASSLEAGGETQYF.

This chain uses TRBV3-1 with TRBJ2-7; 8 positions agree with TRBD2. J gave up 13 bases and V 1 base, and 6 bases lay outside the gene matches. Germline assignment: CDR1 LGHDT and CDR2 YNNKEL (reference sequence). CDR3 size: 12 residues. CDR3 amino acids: CASSQVEGLAYF. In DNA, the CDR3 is TGTGCCAGCAGCCAAGTGGAAGGACTAGCATACTTC.

The CDR3 loop is CASSFGPSTIYF. As DNA, the CDR3 is TGTGCCAGCAGTTTTGGTCCTAGCACCATATATTTT. The chain recombines TRBV12-3 or TRBV12-4 with TRBJ1-3; D uncertain. Trimming left V 3 bases short and J 9 bases short, with 9 bases between. The CDR3 runs 12 residues.